This TCR beta chain was captured by sequencing in a study of control samples from healthy donors and cancer patients. The trim removed 5 bases at V and 4 bases at J, leaving 8 bases unmatched. There are 16 residues in the CDR3. Germline CDR1 reads SEHNR; CDR2 reads FQNEAQ (reference sequence). Clones were sequenced by immunoSEQ multiplex PCR, and TCRdb holds only the in-frame ones, with some missing. The table has more than 10,000 clones, 93% seen once. The chain couples TRBV7-9 to TRBJ1-4; 9 bases fit TRBD1. This receptor was obtained from an elderly man with lung cancer. Sequenced sample: PBMCs. CDR3 region: CASSQVSGQGNEKLFF. The CDR3 coding sequence is TGTGCCAGCAGCCAGGTCTCGGGACAGGGTAATGAAAAACTGTTTTTT.